These 17 T cell receptor beta chains share one sample of origin, sequenced in a study of blood T cell repertoires in COVID-19. The data were produced by immunoSEQ multiplex PCR, yet TCRdb's version contains in-frame clones alone and is incomplete. This table holds about 160,000 clones, approximately 90% found once. Sequenced sample: peripheral blood. Every receptor here comes from an older woman with active or convalescent COVID-19.

J is TRBJ1-5 and V is TRBV20-1; unclear D gene. V gave up 6 bases and J gave up 3 bases, with 15 bases separating them. The CDR3 is made up of 14 amino acids. Germline CDR1 DFQATT, CDR2 SNEGSKA (reference sequence). The CDR3 sequence: CSASMDGNNQPQHF. CDR3 coding DNA: TGCAGTGCCAGTATGGACGGGAACAATCAGCCCCAGCATTTT.

The chain is built from TRBV9 and TRBJ2-1, with 13 nucleotides matching TRBD2. V was clipped by 4 bases and J by 7 bases; unmatched bases: 17. Looked up from germline, CDR1 is SGDLS and CDR2 is YYNGEE. The CDR3 contains 19 residues. CDR3 region: CASSPYQLAGGPTLNEQFF. The CDR3 DNA reads as TGTGCCAGCAGCCCATATCAACTAGCGGGGGGGCCAACGTTAAATGAGCAGTTCTTC.

This chain connects TRBV18 to TRBJ1-3, with TRBD1 matching 8 bases. CDR3 length: 15 residues. Germline assignment: CDR1 KGHSH and CDR2 LQKENI. Trimming removed 5 bases from V and 0 bases from J; junction bases left unmatched: 3. The CDR3 DNA follows: TGTGCCAGCTCAGGGGACAGGAGCTCTGGAAACACCATATATTTT. It encodes CASSGDRSSGNTIYF.

The rearrangement joins TRBV9 to TRBJ2-1; 12 nucleotides align to TRBD1. V lost 4 bases, J lost 5 bases, and 4 bases stayed unmatched. The CDR3 has 15 amino acids. Germline CDR1 and CDR2: SGDLS and YYNGEE. CDR3 sequence: CASSSGQGADNEQFF. Here the CDR3 DNA reads TGTGCCAGCAGCTCGGGACAGGGGGCAGACAATGAGCAGTTCTTC.

This clone was counted only a few times. This chain connects TRBV7-2 to TRBJ2-3; 7 bases are shared with TRBD1. Trimming took 7 bases from V and 0 from J; bases not matched to a gene: 1. Per the germline V gene, CDR1 is SGHTA and CDR2 is FQGNSA. The CDR3 has 13 amino acids. The CDR3 region has the DNA TGTGCCAGCAACAGGGGTAGCACAGATACGCAGTATTTT. Translated: CASNRGSTDTQYF.

Comment on this clone: The junction shows a germline mismatch at one end, possibly a read error. CDR3 sequence (DNA): TGTGCTAGCACCCGGGTCAGCGGGGAGACCCAGTACTTC. It is translated as CASTRVSGETQYF. This chain uses TRBV7-7 with TRBJ2-5; D perhaps matches TRBD2 (6 bases). CDR3 length: 13 residues. Germline-derived CDR1 and CDR2 are SSHAT and FNYEAQ (reference sequence). The variable domain in full, completed from reference TRBV7-7 and TRBJ2-5, reads GAGVSQSPRYKVTKRGQDVTLRCDPISSHATLYWYQQALGQGPEFLTYFNYEAQPDKSGLPSDRFSAERPEGSISTLTIQRTEQRDSAMYRCASTRVSGETQYFGPGTRLLVL.

The V and J genes are TRBV30 and TRBJ2-6, with a tentative D call TRBD1 (5 bases). This CDR3 region has 15 residues. Germline assignment: CDR1 GTSNPN and CDR2 SVGIG (reference sequence). CDR3 nucleotide sequence: TGTGCTGGAGACCTAAGGGGCTCTGGGGCCAACGTCCTGACTTTC. Translated, it gives CAGDLRGSGANVLTF.

V usage is TRBV19 and J usage is TRBJ1-4; possible D gene TRBD1, 5 bases. CDR3 length: 13 amino acids. V was clipped by 10 bases and J by 3 bases, with 12 bases between them. In germline, CDR1 is LNHDA, CDR2 SQIVND (reference sequence). The CDR3 sequence: CAISTAPNEKLFF. The CDR3 region has the DNA TGTGCCATTTCGACAGCCCCTAATGAAAAACTGTTTTTT.

V usage is TRBV5-1 and J usage is TRBJ2-1, with 10 bases matching TRBD2. The germline gives CDR1 SGHRS, CDR2 YFSETQ. This CDR3 comprises 15 residues. After removal of 5 bases from V and 4 bases from J, the junction contained 6 bases not matched to a gene. The CDR3 nucleotides are TGCGCCAGCAGGGCTGGACTAGCGGTATACAATGAGCAGTTCTTC. Translation gives CASRAGLAVYNEQFF.

This chain uses TRBV5-1 with TRBJ2-7; tentative D call: TRBD1 (6 bases). Trimming removed 5 bases from V and 2 bases from J, with 14 bases in between. Germline CDR1 reads SGHRS; CDR2 reads YFSETQ. CDR3 length: 14 residues. CDR3 bases: TGCGCCAGCAGTCTGGACAGCCTTACCTACGAGCAGTACTTC. It encodes CASSLDSLTYEQYF.

This chain uses TRBV5-1 with TRBJ2-2; 13 positions match TRBD2. CDR1 is SGHRS and CDR2 is YFSETQ in the germline V gene. The junction had 10 bases not matched to a gene; V was cut back by 4 bases and J by 4 bases. The CDR3 totals 18 residues. This CDR3 reads CASSAATSGGAITGELFF. Here the CDR3 DNA reads TGCGCCAGCAGCGCGGCCACTAGCGGGGGGGCAATCACCGGGGAGCTGTTTTTT.

In nucleotides, the CDR3 is TGTGCCAGCAGCCAAGGGACTAACCCGGAGACCCAGTACTTC. The encoded protein is CASSQGTNPETQYF. The rearrangement joins TRBV3-1 (or the pseudogene TRBV3-2) to TRBJ2-5; D is perhaps TRBD2 (6 bases). The CDR3 consists of 14 residues. CDR1 and CDR2 from the germline V gene are LGHDT and YNNKEL (reference sequence). Trimming removed 1 base at V and 5 bases at J, with 11 bases between.

The chain carries TRBV19 and TRBJ1-1; 9 bases align to TRBD1. There are 15 residues in the CDR3. The trim removed 4 bases at V and 0 bases at J, leaving 3 bases unmatched. Germline V gene sequence: CDR1 LNHDA, CDR2 SQIVND (reference sequence). CDR3 sequence: CASSTGQGLNTEAFF. The CDR3 nucleotides read TGTGCCAGTAGTACCGGACAGGGGTTGAACACTGAAGCTTTCTTT.

The chain has TRBV7-2 and TRBJ2-3, with TRBD2 identical over 13 bases. There are 17 residues in the CDR3. V lost 2 bases, J lost 8 bases, and 10 bases stayed unmatched. Germline V gives CDR1 SGHTA, CDR2 FQGNSA. The DNA for the CDR3 is TGTGCCAGCAGCTTACAAACTAGCGGGGGGGCTTCGGGTACGCAGTATTTT. Translating gives CASSLQTSGGASGTQYF.

The rearrangement joins TRBV20-1 to TRBJ1-4; no clear D gene. This CDR3 contains 11 residues. V lost 6 bases to trimming and J lost 6 bases, with 8 bases between them. Germline V gives CDR1 DFQATT, CDR2 SNEGSKA (reference sequence). CDR3 DNA: TGCAGTGCCAGGCGTTATGAAAAACTGTTTTTT. Translated: CSARRYEKLFF.

The genes are TRBV12-3 or TRBV12-4 and TRBJ1-3; D uncertain. The germline V and J ends were trimmed by 3 bases and 4 bases, with 7 bases remaining between them. The CDR3 runs 13 residues. As DNA, the CDR3 is TGTGCCAGCAGTTTGAACTTGGGAAACACCATATATTTT. This gives the protein CASSLNLGNTIYF.

V is TRBV10-1 and J is TRBJ1-2; a possible D gene is TRBD1 (5 bases). CDR3 length: 10 amino acids. The V end lost 9 bases, the J end lost 10 bases, and 12 bases lay between the germline ends. Germline CDR1 is WNHNN and CDR2 is SYGVQD (reference sequence). The CDR3 reads CASTGQLYTF. The CDR3 nucleotides read TGCGCCAGTACAGGACAACTCTACACCTTC.